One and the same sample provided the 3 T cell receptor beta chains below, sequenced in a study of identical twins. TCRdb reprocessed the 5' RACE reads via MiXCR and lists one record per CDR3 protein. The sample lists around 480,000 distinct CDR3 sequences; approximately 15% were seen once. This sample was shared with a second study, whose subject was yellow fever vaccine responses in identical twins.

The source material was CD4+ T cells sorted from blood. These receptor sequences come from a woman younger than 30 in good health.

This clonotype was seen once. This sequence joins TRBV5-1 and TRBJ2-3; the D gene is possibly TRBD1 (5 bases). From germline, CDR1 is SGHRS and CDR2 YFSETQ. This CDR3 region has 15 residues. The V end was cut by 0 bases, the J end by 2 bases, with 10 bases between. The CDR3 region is CASSLDARATDTQYF. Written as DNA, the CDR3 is TGCGCCAGCAGCTTGGACGCCAGGGCCACAGATACGCAGTATTTT.

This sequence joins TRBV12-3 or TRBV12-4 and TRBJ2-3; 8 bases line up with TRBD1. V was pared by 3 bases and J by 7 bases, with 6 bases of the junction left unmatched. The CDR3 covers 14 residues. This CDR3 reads CASSFDRGRNTQYF. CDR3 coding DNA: TGTGCCAGCAGTTTTGACAGGGGAAGAAATACGCAGTATTTT.

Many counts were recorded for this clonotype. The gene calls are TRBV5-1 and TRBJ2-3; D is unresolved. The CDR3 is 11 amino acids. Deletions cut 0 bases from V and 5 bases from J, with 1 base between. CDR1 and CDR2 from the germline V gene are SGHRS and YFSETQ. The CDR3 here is CASSLEDTQYF. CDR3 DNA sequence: TGCGCCAGCAGCTTGGAAGATACGCAGTATTTT.